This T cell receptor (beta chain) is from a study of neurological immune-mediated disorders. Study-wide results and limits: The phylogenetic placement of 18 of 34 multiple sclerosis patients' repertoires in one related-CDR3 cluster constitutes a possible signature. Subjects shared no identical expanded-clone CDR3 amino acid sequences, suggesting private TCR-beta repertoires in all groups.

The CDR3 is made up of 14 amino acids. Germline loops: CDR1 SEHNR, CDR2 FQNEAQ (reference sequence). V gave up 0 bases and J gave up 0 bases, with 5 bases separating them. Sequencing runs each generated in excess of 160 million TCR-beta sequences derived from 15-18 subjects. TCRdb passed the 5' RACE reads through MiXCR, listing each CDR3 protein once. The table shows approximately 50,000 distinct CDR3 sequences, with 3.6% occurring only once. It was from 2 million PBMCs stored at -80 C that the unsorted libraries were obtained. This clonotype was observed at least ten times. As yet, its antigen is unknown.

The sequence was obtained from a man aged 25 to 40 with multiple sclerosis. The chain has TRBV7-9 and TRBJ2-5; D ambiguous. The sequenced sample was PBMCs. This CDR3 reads CASSLASYQETQYF. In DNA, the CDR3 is TGTGCCAGCAGCTTAGCTTCGTACCAAGAGACCCAGTACTTC.